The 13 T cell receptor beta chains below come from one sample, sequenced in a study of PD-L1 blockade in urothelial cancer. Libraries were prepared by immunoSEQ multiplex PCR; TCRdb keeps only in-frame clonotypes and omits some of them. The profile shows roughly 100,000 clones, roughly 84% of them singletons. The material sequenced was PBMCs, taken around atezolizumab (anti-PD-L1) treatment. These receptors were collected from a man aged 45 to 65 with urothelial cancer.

CDR3 nucleotides: TGTGCCAGCAGCCCGCCGGGACAGGGTTCATCTTGCACCTTC. This translates into CASSPPGQGSSCTF. This rearrangement joins TRBV7-9 to TRBJ1-2, with 9 bases lining up with TRBD1. This CDR3 is built from 14 residues. V lost 5 bases to trimming and J lost 13 bases; unmatched junction nucleotides: 14. CDR1 SEHNR and CDR2 FQNEAQ come from the germline V gene (reference sequence).

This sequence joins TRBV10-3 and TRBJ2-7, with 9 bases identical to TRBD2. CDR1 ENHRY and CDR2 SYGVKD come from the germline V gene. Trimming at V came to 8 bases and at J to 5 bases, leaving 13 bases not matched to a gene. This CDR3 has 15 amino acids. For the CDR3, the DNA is TGTGCCATCCAGGCGGCTAGCGGGAAGGTCCACGAGCAGTACTTC. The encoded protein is CAIQAASGKVHEQYF.

The CDR3 is CASSKSDRGRSNEKLFF. As DNA, the CDR3 is TGTGCCAGCAGCAAGTCGGACAGGGGGCGAAGTAATGAAAAACTGTTTTTT. The chain combines TRBV21-1 with TRBJ1-4; the table calls TRBD1, which could not be checked here. TRBV21-1 is reported as a pseudogene. The CDR3 consists of 17 residues.

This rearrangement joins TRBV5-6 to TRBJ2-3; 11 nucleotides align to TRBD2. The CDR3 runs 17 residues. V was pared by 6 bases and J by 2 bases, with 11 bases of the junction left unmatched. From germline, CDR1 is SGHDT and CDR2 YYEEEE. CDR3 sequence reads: CASTHSGRVSYTDTQYF. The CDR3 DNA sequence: TGTGCCAGCACCCATAGCGGGAGGGTTTCCTACACAGATACGCAGTATTTT.

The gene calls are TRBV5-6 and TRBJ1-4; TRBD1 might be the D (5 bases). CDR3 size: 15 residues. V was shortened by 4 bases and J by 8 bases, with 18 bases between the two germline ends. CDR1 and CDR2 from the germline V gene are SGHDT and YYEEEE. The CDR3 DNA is TGTGCCAGCAGCAGCGGGGCCAAACCCAGGGAAAAACTGTTTTTT. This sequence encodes CASSSGAKPREKLFF.

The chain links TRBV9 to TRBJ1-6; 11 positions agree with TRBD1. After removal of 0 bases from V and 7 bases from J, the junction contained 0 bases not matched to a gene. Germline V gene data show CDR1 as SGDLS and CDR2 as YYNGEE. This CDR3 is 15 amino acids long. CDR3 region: CASSVGDRGNSPLHF. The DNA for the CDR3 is TGTGCCAGCAGCGTAGGGGACAGGGGGAATTCACCCCTCCACTTT. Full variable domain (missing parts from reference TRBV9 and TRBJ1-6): DSGVTQTPKHLITATGQRVTLRCSPRSGDLSVYWYQQSLDQGLQFLIQYYNGEERAKGNILERFSAQQFPDLHSELNLSSLELGDSALYFCASSVGDRGNSPLHFGNGTRLTVT.

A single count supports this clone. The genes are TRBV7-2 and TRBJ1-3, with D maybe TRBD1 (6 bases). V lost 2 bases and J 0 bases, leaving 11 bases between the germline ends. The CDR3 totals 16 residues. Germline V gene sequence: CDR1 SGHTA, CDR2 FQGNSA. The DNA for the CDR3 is TGTGCCAGCAGCTTAAGGGGGACGGTCTCTGGAAACACCATATATTTT. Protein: CASSLRGTVSGNTIYF. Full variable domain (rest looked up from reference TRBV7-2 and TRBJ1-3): GAGVSQSPSNKVTEKGKDVELRCDPISGHTALYWYRQSLGQGLEFLIYFQGNSAPDKSGLPSDRFSAERTGGSVSTLTIQRTQQEDSAVYLCASSLRGTVSGNTIYFGEGSWLTVV.

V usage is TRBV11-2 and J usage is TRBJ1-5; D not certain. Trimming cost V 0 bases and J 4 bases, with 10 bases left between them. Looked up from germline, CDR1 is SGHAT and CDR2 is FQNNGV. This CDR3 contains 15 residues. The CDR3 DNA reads TGTGCCAGCAGCTTAGAGCCGGGTACGAATCAGCCCCAGCATTTT. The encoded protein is CASSLEPGTNQPQHF.

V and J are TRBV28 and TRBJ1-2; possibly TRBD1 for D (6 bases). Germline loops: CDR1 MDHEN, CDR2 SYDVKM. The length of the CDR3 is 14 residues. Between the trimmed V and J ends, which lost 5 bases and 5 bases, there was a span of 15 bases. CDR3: CASSRLSGQYGYTF. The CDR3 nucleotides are TGTGCCAGCAGTAGACTCTCCGGACAGTATGGCTACACCTTC.

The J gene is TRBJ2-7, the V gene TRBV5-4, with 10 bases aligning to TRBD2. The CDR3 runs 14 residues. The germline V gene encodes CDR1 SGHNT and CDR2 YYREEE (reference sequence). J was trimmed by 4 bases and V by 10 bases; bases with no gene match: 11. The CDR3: CAARIAGGPYEQYF. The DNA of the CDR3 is TGTGCCGCCAGGATAGCGGGAGGACCATACGAGCAGTACTTC.

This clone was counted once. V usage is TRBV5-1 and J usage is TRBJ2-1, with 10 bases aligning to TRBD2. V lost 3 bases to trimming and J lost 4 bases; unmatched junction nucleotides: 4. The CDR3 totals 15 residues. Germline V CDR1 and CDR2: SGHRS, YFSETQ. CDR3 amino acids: CASSWLAGVYNEQFF. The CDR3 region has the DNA TGCGCCAGCAGCTGGCTAGCGGGGGTTTACAATGAGCAGTTCTTC.

CDR3 in amino acids: CASSFGQYNSPLHF. The CDR3 coding sequence is TGTGCCAGCAGCTTCGGACAGTATAATTCACCCCTCCACTTT. The chain is built from TRBV7-2 and TRBJ1-6, with D possibly being TRBD1 (6 bases). The CDR3 runs 14 residues. V lost 3 bases and J 4 bases, leaving 7 bases between the germline ends. Germline V CDR1 and CDR2: SGHTA, FQGNSA.

The CDR3 here is CASSLHSHQPQHF. DNA for the CDR3: TGTGCCAGCAGCTTGCACAGTCATCAGCCCCAGCATTTT. V usage is TRBV11-1 and J usage is TRBJ1-5; no clear D gene. The CDR3 length is 13 residues. Germline V lookup: CDR1 SGHAT, CDR2 FQDESV (reference sequence). V lost 3 bases and J 5 bases, leaving 8 bases between the germline ends.